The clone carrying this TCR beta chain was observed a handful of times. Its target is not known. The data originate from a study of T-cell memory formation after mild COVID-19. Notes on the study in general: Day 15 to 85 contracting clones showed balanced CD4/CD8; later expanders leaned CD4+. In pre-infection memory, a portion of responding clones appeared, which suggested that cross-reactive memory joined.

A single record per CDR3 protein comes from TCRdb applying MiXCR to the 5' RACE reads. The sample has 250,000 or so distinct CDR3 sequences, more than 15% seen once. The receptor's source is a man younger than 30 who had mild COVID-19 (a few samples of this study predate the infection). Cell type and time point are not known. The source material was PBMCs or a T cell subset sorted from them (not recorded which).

The CDR3 DNA follows: TGTGCCAGCAGCTTAACGGGGGGGTTCGGAGATACGCAGTATTTT. Translated: CASSLTGGFGDTQYF. This chain uses TRBV7-3 with TRBJ2-3; TRBD2 agrees at 7 bases. V lost 0 bases and J lost 5; bases outside the gene matches: 5. CDR3 length equals 15 residues. The germline gives CDR1 SGHTA, CDR2 FQGTGA.